This T cell receptor (beta chain) was found in a study of blood T cells in healthy people across ages. Alongside a J-beta primer mix, a sample-barcoded 5' primer served in a second PCR lasting about 6 to 11 cycles. Each CDR3 protein is one row after TCRdb ran MiXCR on the 5' RACE reads. In the table there are 1.5 million to 2 million distinct CDR3 sequences, 49% of which are singletons. CDR1 and CDR2 from the germline V gene are MNHEY and SVGEGT. The length of the CDR3 is 15 residues. The V end was cut by 2 bases, the J end by 4 bases, with 13 bases between. A remark on this clonotype: Antigen: not known.

Overall study findings and caveats: Strong correlation linked observed beta diversity and percent naive T cells.

V is TRBV6-2 or TRBV6-3 and J is TRBJ2-3; D is unresolved. Sample: blood. The sequence was collected from a middle-aged woman in good health. The CDR3 DNA sequence: TGTGCCAGCAGTTACCGCCAGACGTTTTCAGATACGCAGTATTTT. Translated: CASSYRQTFSDTQYF.